These 11 T cell receptor beta chains originate from one sample sequenced in a study of GPR56 and killer-like receptors on CD4 memory cells. FACS enrichment separated five CD4+ populations based on killer cell lectin-like receptor and GPR56 expression. TCRdb reprocessed the reads and keeps a single row for each CDR3 protein, giving no DNA. The sample data list some 1,100 distinct CDR3 sequences. Specimen: memory CD4+ T cells from blood. All receptors come from a human donor in good health.

In terms of frequency, this clonotype is large (0.1 to 1%). The chain carries TRBV27 and TRBJ1-2; the D call from TCRdb, TRBD1, cannot be confirmed without DNA. The germline CDR1 and CDR2 sequences are MNHEY and SMNVEV (reference sequence). The CDR3 length is 13 residues. CDR3 sequence reads: CASSPTGARGYTF.

This clonotype is identified as medium-sized (0.01 to 0.1%) from frequency. This chain's CDR3 is CASRALGSDTQYF. The chain carries TRBV11-2 and TRBJ2-3. CDR1 and CDR2 (germline): SGHAT, FQNNGV. The CDR3 spans 13 residues. The variable domain in full, with the rest retrieved from reference TRBV11-2 and TRBJ2-3, is EAGVAQSPRYKIIEKRQSVAFWCNPISGHATLYWYQQILGQGPKLLIQFQNNGVVDDSQLPKDRFSAERLKGVDSTLKIQPAKLEDSAVYLCASRALGSDTQYFGPGTRLTVL.

This clonotype registers medium-sized by frequency. The chain combines TRBV7-2 with TRBJ2-2; TCRdb's D call of TRBD2 is untestable without DNA. This CDR3 comprises 17 residues. In germline, CDR1 is SGHTA, CDR2 FQGNSA. The CDR3 spells CASSSHSGGPRTGELFF.

The rearrangement links TRBV20-1 to TRBJ1-5; the D call of TRBD1 rests on TCRdb alone, since no DNA is present to check it. The germline CDR1 and CDR2 sequences are DFQATT and SNEGSKA (reference sequence). The CDR3 is 14 residues long. The CDR3 loop is CSAREVLGVQPQHF.

This chain uses TRBV4-3 with TRBJ1-5; TCRdb's D call, TRBD1, is unchecked because there is no DNA. The CDR3 loop spans 15 amino acids. Germline-derived CDR1 and CDR2 are LGHNA and YSLEER. CDR3 protein: CASSPQQVLDQPQHF.

This clonotype ranks as medium-sized in terms of frequency. V gene TRBV7-9 combines with J gene TRBJ2-3; the D call from TCRdb, TRBD2, cannot be confirmed without DNA. CDR1 and CDR2 (germline): SEHNR, FQNEAQ (reference sequence). This CDR3 has 16 residues. The CDR3 loop is CASSFQRGGTTDTQYF.

This clonotype ranks as medium-sized (0.01 to 0.1%) in terms of frequency. The chain combines TRBV29-1 with TRBJ2-3; TCRdb indicates TRBD2, and absent DNA this call remains unverified. The CDR3 sequence is 15 residues long. The V gene's germline CDR1 is SQVTM and CDR2 ANQGSEA. CDR3 protein: CSVAFLAERTDTQYF.

The chain links TRBV20-1 to TRBJ1-1; TCRdb returns TRBD1, unconfirmable since there is no DNA. The CDR3 is made up of 13 amino acids. CDR1 is DFQATT, CDR2 SNEGSKA, per germline (reference sequence). CDR3 protein: CSARDSVQGEAFF.

This clonotype is identified as medium-sized (0.01 to 0.1%) from frequency. The chain couples TRBV7-9 to TRBJ1-4. Germline CDR1 SEHNR, CDR2 FQNEAQ (reference sequence). This CDR3 is 14 amino acids long. This CDR3 reads CASSSTSTNEKLFF.

The rearrangement links TRBV5-6 to TRBJ1-5. The CDR3 is made up of 14 amino acids. CDR1 is SGHDT, CDR2 YYEEEE, per germline. CDR3 sequence reads: CASSLRSSNQPQHF.

The chain carries TRBV6-6 and TRBJ2-3. The CDR3 totals 11 residues. Germline V gene lookup returns CDR1 MNHNY and CDR2 SVGAGI (reference sequence). CDR3 protein: CASSFPDTQYF.